Listed here are 15 T cell receptor beta chains from one sample, sequenced in a study of low-dose radiotherapy and immunotherapy resistance in tumors (dated by TCRdb to between 2022 and 2023). Instrument on record: Illumina HiSeq 2500. First-strand cDNA was synthesized using Superscript III and a set of TRAV- and TRBV-specific primers, so that both TCRalpha and TCRbeta chains were covered. TCRs were amplified with Phusion for approximately 21 PCR cycles, with a constant-region primer paired with the adapter attached to the V primers. In-frame beta chains were kept once TCRdb had trimmed the public reads at Q25 with fastp and called clones with MiXCR. Rows merge per CDR3 protein into single entries with the most common DNA and genes. A total of approximately 84,000 distinct CDR3 sequences appear in this sample, around a sixth of them only once. Approximately 1.5% of the sample comes from the top ten.

The sample's time point label, in plain terms: after trial treatment. What the treatment or condition label conveys for this sample: LDRT plus nivolumab, ipilimumab, low-dose cyclophosphamide and aspirin (RACIN trial). The specimen was PBMCs, collected after low-dose radiotherapy plus immunotherapy. Receptors originate from a male donor with prostate cancer.

Worth noting for this clonotype: This likely reflects a read error, since a far larger clone is one base away. V and J are TRBV29-1 and TRBJ2-4; 16 bases map to TRBD2. With V trimmed by 3 bases and J by 13 bases, 12 bases remained unmatched. There are 16 residues in the CDR3. In germline, CDR1 is SQVTM, CDR2 ANQGSEA. The CDR3 is CSVDLSGTSGRDEQYF. The CDR3 DNA follows: TGCAGCGTTGACCTGTCGGGGACTAGCGGGAGGGATGAGCAGTACTTC.

This clonotype was detected many times. The rearrangement uses TRBV5-1 and TRBJ2-1; 11 bases match TRBD2. After removal of 4 bases from V and 10 bases from J, the junction contained 10 bases not matched to a gene. The V gene's germline CDR1 is SGHRS and CDR2 YFSETQ. The CDR3 loop spans 15 amino acids. CDR3 sequence (DNA): TGCGCCAGCAGCGTCGCGGGACTAGCGGTTCAGGAGCAGTTCTTC. Translated, it gives CASSVAGLAVQEQFF.

This clonotype was observed at least ten times. The chain employs TRBV9 and TRBJ1-1; D possibly corresponds to TRBD1 (5 bases). Germline CDR1 reads SGDLS; CDR2 reads YYNGEE. The CDR3 has 15 amino acids. Trimming cost V 2 bases and J 1 base, with 12 bases left between them. The CDR3 DNA sequence: TGTGCCAGCAGCGTCCTCCTGGGGGGGAACACTGAAGCTTTCTTT. Translation gives CASSVLLGGNTEAFF.

This clonotype appeared many times. An end of the junction differs from the germline gene, which may be a read error. The chain has TRBV12-3 or TRBV12-4 and TRBJ2-5; TRBD1 agrees at 9 bases. The CDR3 sequence is 14 residues long. CDR3 loop: CASSLGQGQETQYF. In DNA form, the CDR3 reads TGTGCCAGCAGCTTAGGACAGGGGCAAGAGACCCAGTACTTC.

This rearrangement joins TRBV29-1 to TRBJ2-7; 8 bases agree with TRBD1. The CDR3 length is 13 residues. CDR1 is SQVTM, CDR2 ANQGSEA, per germline. With V trimmed by 3 bases and J by 4 bases, 5 bases remained unmatched. The CDR3 reads CSVEDRVGYEQYF. CDR3 in DNA: TGCAGCGTTGAGGACAGGGTAGGTTACGAGCAGTACTTC.

This clonotype showed up many times. The CDR3 region has the DNA TGTGCCAGCAGCACTAGTCTCTACGAGCAGTACTTC. Protein product: CASSTSLYEQYF. The chain links TRBV6-2 or TRBV6-3 to TRBJ2-7, with D possibly TRBD2 on 5 matching bases. This CDR3 contains 12 residues. Germline V lookup: CDR1 MNHEY, CDR2 SVGEGT. Trimming pared 6 bases from V and 3 bases from J, leaving 9 bases between.

Comment on this clonotype: It differs at one base from a far larger clone, so likely a read error. The chain links TRBV7-3 to TRBJ2-1; TRBD2 aligns across 10 bases. The V segment lost 8 bases and the J segment 10 bases; nucleotides outside the gene matches: 20. The CDR3 spans 17 residues. Germline assignment: CDR1 SGHTA and CDR2 FQGTGA. The CDR3 loop is CASRNGLGLAVGSEQFF. The DNA for the CDR3 is TGTGCCAGCCGCAACGGTCTTGGACTAGCGGTAGGAAGCGAGCAGTTCTTC. Combining the CDR3 with reference TRBV7-3 and TRBJ2-1 gives the whole variable domain GAGVSQTPSNKVTEKGKYVELRCDPISGHTALYWYRQSLGQGPEFLIYFQGTGAADDSGLPNDRFFAVRPEGSVSTLKIQRTERGDSAVYLCASRNGLGLAVGSEQFFGPGTRLTVL.

In this sample, this clonotype turned up many times. In nucleotides, the CDR3 is TGTGCCAGCAGTTTGGGTAAAACTGAAGCTTTCTTT. Translating it yields CASSLGKTEAFF. The V gene is TRBV28, the J gene TRBJ1-1; D not resolved. Deletions cut 3 bases from V and 5 bases from J, with 7 bases between. The CDR3 loop spans 12 amino acids. The germline gives CDR1 MDHEN, CDR2 SYDVKM. The full variable domain, in which reference TRBV28 and TRBJ1-1 provide the parts outside the CDR3, is DVKVTQSSRYLVKRTGEKVFLECVQDMDHENMFWYRQDPGLGLRLIYFSYDVKMKEKGDIPEGYSVSREKKERFSLILESASTNQTSMYLCASSLGKTEAFFGQGTRLTVV.

This clonotype was counted at least ten times. J is TRBJ1-2 and V is TRBV2; no clear D gene. This CDR3 region has 12 residues. Trimming stripped 3 bases from V and 8 bases from J, with 10 bases between. Germline lookup yields CDR1 SNHLY and CDR2 FYNNEI. The CDR3 reads CASSDRLRGYTF. CDR3 in DNA: TGTGCCAGCAGTGACAGGCTTAGAGGCTACACCTTC.

About this clonotype: The likely explanation is a read error, given a far larger clone one base away. It is likely a read error, because the conserved phenylalanine at the end of the CDR3 is missing. The chain employs TRBV7-3 and TRBJ1-5; D unclear. Germline values: CDR1 SGHTA, CDR2 FQGTGA. This CDR3 has 17 amino acids. CDR3 residues: CASSAEGPEISNHPQHS. The CDR3 bases are TGTGCCAGCAGCGCAGAAGGGCCCGAGATAAGCAATCATCCCCAGCATTCT.

Only a few counts were recorded for this clonotype. V and J are TRBV12-3 or TRBV12-4 and TRBJ2-7; a possible D gene is TRBD2 (6 bases). Trimming took off 11 bases at V and 0 bases at J, with 11 bases between the two ends. The CDR3 runs 12 residues. CDR3 in amino acids: CAGPGSSYEQYF. In nucleotides, the CDR3 is TGTGCCGGGCCCGGGAGCTCCTACGAGCAGTACTTC.

A remark on this clonotype: A junction end diverges from the germline sequence, so it may reflect a read error. The chain joins TRBV5-1 to TRBJ2-1, with D unclear. The CDR3 sequence is 15 residues long. The germline CDR1 and CDR2 sequences are SGHRS and YFSETQ. The CDR3 sequence: CASSPAPSSYKEQFF. For the CDR3, the DNA is TGCGCCAGCAGCCCTGCACCGAGCTCCTACAAAGAGCAGTTCTTC.

Points on this clonotype: One base separates it from a far larger clone, so it is likely a read error. The chain joins TRBV6-1 to TRBJ1-2; a weak D match, TRBD1 (5 bases). CDR3 length: 13 residues. V dropped 5 bases and J dropped 7 bases, with 14 bases sitting between them. Germline V gene sequence: CDR1 MNHNS, CDR2 SASEGT. Here the CDR3 reads CASSYGAACGYTF. CDR3 DNA sequence: TGTGCCAGCAGTTACGGGGCAGCCTGTGGCTACACCTTC.

In its sample, this clonotype was seen many times. The chain employs TRBV2 and TRBJ2-1; D is unresolved. Germline CDR1 is SNHLY and CDR2 is FYNNEI. There are 13 residues in the CDR3. Trimming removed 3 bases at V and 4 bases at J, with 7 bases between. The CDR3 region is CASSEWEYNEQFF. The CDR3 DNA is TGTGCCAGCAGTGAGTGGGAATACAATGAGCAGTTCTTC.

This clonotype was observed a few times. A clone one base away is much larger, so this may be a read error. This rearrangement joins TRBV18 to TRBJ2-7; 8 bases are a match to TRBD2. V trimming: 3 bases; J trimming: 7 bases; junction bases outside the gene matches: 14. The CDR3 has 16 amino acids. Germline V CDR1 and CDR2: KGHSH, LQKENI. DNA of the CDR3: TGTGCCAGCTCACCCTCGAGGGTAGCGGGAAACAATGAGCAGTACTTC. It yields the protein CASSPSRVAGNNEQYF. The full variable domain, its missing parts supplied by reference TRBV18 and TRBJ2-7, is NAGVMQNPRHLVRRRGQEARLRCSPMKGHSHVYWYRQLPEEGLKFMVYLQKENIIDESGMPKERFSAEFPKEGPSILRIQQVVRGDSAAYFCASSPSRVAGNNEQYFGPGTRLTVT.